The clone carrying this TCR beta chain occurred many times. The antigen remains unidentified. These data come from a study of blood T cells in healthy people across ages. Background on the study: Template switching picked up about one barcoded beta molecule for each two T cells.

The CDR3 sequence is 16 residues long. V lost 0 bases to trimming and J lost 2 bases, with 13 bases between them. The germline CDR1 and CDR2 sequences are LGHNA and YSLEER. A second roughly 6 to 12 cycle PCR used barcoded and J-beta primers. Individual samples furnished no less than 2.5 million CDR3-containing paired-end reads apiece. TCRdb reanalysed the 5' RACE reads using MiXCR and keeps one entry per CDR3 protein. The sample shows 650,000 to 700,000 distinct CDR3 sequences, roughly 30% of them seen only once. Study conclusions and caveats: Calculation of diversity from one million T cells yielded estimates considered to be underestimates. Strong correlation linked observed beta diversity and percent naive T cells.

The TCR originated in a woman aged 80 or over in good health. The chain links TRBV4-3 to TRBJ1-2; possible D gene TRBD1, 5 bases. The material sequenced was blood. Here the CDR3 reads CASSQEGAGKNYGYTF. In DNA form, the CDR3 reads TGCGCCAGCAGCCAAGAAGGCGCAGGGAAGAACTATGGCTACACCTTC.